This T cell receptor (beta chain) was profiled in a study of blood T cell repertoires in COVID-19. Background on the study: Researchers got acute and convalescent COVID-19 samples from the United States, Italy and Spain. Sources were T cells, B-cell-depleted T cells, or PBMCs; the material itself was cDNA or gDNA.

In the original analysis: The assay estimated nucleated cells by amplifying reference gene primers. The protocol was immunoSEQ multiplex PCR, while the TCRdb copy is restricted to in-frame clones and leaves out a portion. Clone size and the V and J calls come from that table; the DNA yielded D and trimming. The table records about 120,000 clones, around four fifths of them present only once. Germline CDR1 and CDR2: ENHRY and SYGVKD. The J segment lost 3 bases and the V segment lost 4 bases, leaving 8 bases of the junction unmatched. The CDR3 contains 16 residues. The chain links TRBV10-3 to TRBJ2-7; 11 positions match TRBD1. Sequenced material: peripheral blood. This TCR came from a man aged 30 to 39 with acute or convalescent COVID-19. In DNA, the CDR3 is TGTGCCATCAGTGGGGTACCGGGACAGGGGGGCTACGAGCAGTACTTC. Its translation is CAISGVPGQGGYEQYF.